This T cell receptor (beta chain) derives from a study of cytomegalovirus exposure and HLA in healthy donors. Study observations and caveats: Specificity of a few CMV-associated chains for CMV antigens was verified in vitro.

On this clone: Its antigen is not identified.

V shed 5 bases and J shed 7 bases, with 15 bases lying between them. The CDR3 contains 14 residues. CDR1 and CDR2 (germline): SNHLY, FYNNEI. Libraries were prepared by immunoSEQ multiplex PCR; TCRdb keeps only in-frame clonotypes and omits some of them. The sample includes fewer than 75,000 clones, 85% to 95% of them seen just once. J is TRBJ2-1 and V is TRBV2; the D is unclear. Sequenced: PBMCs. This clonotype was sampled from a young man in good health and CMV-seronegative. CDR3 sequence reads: CASSPEMTGNEQFF. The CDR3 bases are TGTGCCAGCAGTCCTGAGATGACTGGAAATGAGCAGTTCTTC. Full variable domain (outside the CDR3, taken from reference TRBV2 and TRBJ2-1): EPEVTQTPSHQVTQMGQEVILRCVPISNHLYFYWYRQILGQKVEFLVSFYNNEISEKSEIFDDQFSVERPDGSNFTLKIRSTKLEDSAMYFCASSPEMTGNEQFFGPGTRLTVL.